The present T cell receptor (beta chain) was sequenced within a study of T-cell reconstitution after alpha-beta-depleted transplantation in children. This clonotype came up many times. What it binds is not known. During its preparation, the TCRbeta library received unique molecular identifiers. MiXCR, applied by TCRdb to the PCR reads, yields one record per CDR3 protein. The sample includes approximately 300,000 distinct CDR3 sequences, 10% of them seen just once. Trimming left V 3 bases short and J 4 bases short, with 5 bases between. Germline assignment: CDR1 SGHDT and CDR2 YYEEEE. CDR3 length: 12 residues. The study's findings and limits: Reported findings indicate that, about two months after transplant, alpha-beta T cells came from several hundred expanded clones, which were derived from non-depleted graft cells. Newly made T cells mostly supplied T-cell counts and diversity one year after transplant.

Source: PBMCs, taken before TCRalphabeta/CD19-depleted stem cell transplant. The source of this sequence is a boy younger than two with acute myeloid leukemia, due to receive a stem cell transplant. The V gene is TRBV5-6, the J gene TRBJ1-5, with D hard to call. The CDR3 protein is CASSSYNQPQHF. The DNA for the CDR3 is TGTGCCAGCAGCTCTTATAATCAGCCCCAGCATTTT.